A selection of T cell receptor beta chains follows, all from one sample in a study of identical twins. TCRdb itself ran the 5' RACE reads through MiXCR, one entry per CDR3 protein. The sample shows around 570,000 distinct CDR3 sequences, 9.5% to 10% of them seen only once. These sequences were also reported in another study, on yellow fever vaccine responses in identical twins.

Sample: PBMCs. These receptors were obtained from a woman in her late teens or twenties in good health. CDR3s include the opening cysteine and the closing phenylalanine or tryptophan.

j_call v_call cdr3_length cdr3_aa
TRBJ2-7 TRBV29-1 15 CSVDVLEADSYEQYF
TRBJ2-7 TRBV27 13 CASSSPGAYEQYF
TRBJ2-3 TRBV12-3/TRBV12-4 16 CASSNPGTIHTDTQYF
TRBJ2-7 TRBV4-3 16 CASSQSRPGPIYEQYF
TRBJ2-7 TRBV12-3/TRBV12-4 14 CASQTGTTTYEQYF
TRBJ2-4 TRBV18 14 CASSPGQGVDIQYF
TRBJ2-7 TRBV18 17 CASSPYTLREVSLEQYF
TRBJ2-1 TRBV29-1 14 CSVFSGETYNEQFF
TRBJ2-7 TRBV30 13 CAWSVNGVGEQYF
TRBJ2-1 TRBV10-3 12 CAISAAGNEQFF
TRBJ2-5 TRBV20-1 13 CSASTEIQETQYF
TRBJ2-7 TRBV24-1 13 CATSDLLGSEQYF
TRBJ2-1 TRBV11-2 14 CATTVLAGANEQFF
TRBJ2-2 TRBV12-3/TRBV12-4 15 CASSPRGPVTGELFF
TRBJ2-5 TRBV5-1 13 CASSLDNQETQYF
TRBJ2-5 TRBV7-8 15 CASGGQELLQETQYF
TRBJ2-1 TRBV12-5 15 CASGTGQGRTVKQFF
TRBJ2-7 TRBV7-9 13 CASSPGAGNEQYF
TRBJ1-1 TRBV2 12 CASSERGNQAFF
TRBJ2-7 TRBV5-1 14 CVSSLAGSSYEQYF
TRBJ2-1 TRBV24-1 14 CATSDPGPDNEQFF
TRBJ2-5 TRBV13 12 CASSSRRGLPYF
TRBJ2-7 TRBV20-1 12 CSARTSVYEQYF
TRBJ1-5 TRBV28 15 CASSRNRGRYQPQHF
TRBJ2-2 TRBV3-1 12 CASSHWGGELFF
TRBJ1-5 TRBV10-3 13 CAISAESNQPQHF
TRBJ2-3 TRBV5-5 15 CASAVGAGGVDTQYF
TRBJ2-1 TRBV7-6 14 CASSLFGRAEEQFF
TRBJ1-1 TRBV10-3 16 CAISESKQGANTEAFF
TRBJ1-2 TRBV30 15 CAWSVSVTALYGYTF
TRBJ2-2 TRBV29-1 13 CSVVPTTTGELFF
TRBJ2-2 TRBV7-9 15 CASNTGIWGTGELFF
TRBJ2-7 TRBV20-1 16 CSASRPQTGSSYEQYF
TRBJ2-7 TRBV28 14 CASRGGGQVYEQYF
TRBJ1-5 TRBV28 16 CASSLVPILGSQPQHF
TRBJ2-7 TRBV7-8 16 CASSATRGGSSYEQYF
TRBJ2-7 TRBV7-9 13 CASSTPGLYEQYF
TRBJ2-3 TRBV20-1 15 CSARDPRAVRDTQYF
TRBJ1-1 TRBV6-1 15 CASSGIWTVNTEAFF
TRBJ1-4 TRBV9 15 CASSVGGGSVEKLFF
TRBJ2-7 TRBV5-1 16 CASSLFPGQGLFEQYF
TRBJ2-2 TRBV10-1 13 CASTGANTGELFF
TRBJ2-7 TRBV6-1 13 CASADWSSYEQYF
TRBJ2-7 TRBV4-1 15 CASSIRAGERGEQYF
TRBJ2-1 TRBV27 15 CASRPRGTLWNEQFF
TRBJ2-5 TRBV6-2/TRBV6-3 15 CASSYTGLVGETQYF
TRBJ2-2 TRBV29-1 10 CSVFTGELFF